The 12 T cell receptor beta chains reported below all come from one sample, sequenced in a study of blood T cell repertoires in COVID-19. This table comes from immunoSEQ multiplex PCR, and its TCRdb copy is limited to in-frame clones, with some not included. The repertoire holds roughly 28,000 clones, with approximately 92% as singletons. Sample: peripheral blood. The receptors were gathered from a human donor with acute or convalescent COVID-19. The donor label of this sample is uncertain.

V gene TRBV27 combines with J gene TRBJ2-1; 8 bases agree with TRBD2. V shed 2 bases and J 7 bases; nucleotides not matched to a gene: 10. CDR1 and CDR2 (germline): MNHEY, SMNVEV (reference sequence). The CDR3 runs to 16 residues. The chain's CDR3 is CASSLDLAGGSNEQFF. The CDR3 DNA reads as TGTGCCAGCAGTTTAGACCTTGCGGGGGGAAGTAATGAGCAGTTCTTC.

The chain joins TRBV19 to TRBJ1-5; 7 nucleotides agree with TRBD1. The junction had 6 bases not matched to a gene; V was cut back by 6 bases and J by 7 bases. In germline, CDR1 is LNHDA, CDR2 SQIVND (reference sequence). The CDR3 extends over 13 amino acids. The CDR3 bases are TGTGCCAGTAGCCCCGACAGGGAGCAGCCCCAGCATTTT. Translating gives CASSPDREQPQHF.

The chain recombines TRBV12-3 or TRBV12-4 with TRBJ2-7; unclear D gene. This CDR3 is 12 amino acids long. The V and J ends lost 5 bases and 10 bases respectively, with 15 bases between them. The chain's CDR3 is CASSLPPAEQYF. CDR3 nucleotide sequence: TGTGCCAGCAGTCTGCCCCCTGCGGAACAGTACTTC.

CDR3 sequence reads: CASSFGNQPQHF. CDR3 DNA sequence: TGTGCCAGCAGTTTCGGCAATCAGCCCCAGCATTTT. This chain uses TRBV6-2 or TRBV6-3 with TRBJ1-5; D unresolved. The V and J ends lost 4 bases and 2 bases respectively, with 3 bases between them. Germline CDR1 reads MNHEY; CDR2 reads SVGEGT. The CDR3 runs 12 residues.

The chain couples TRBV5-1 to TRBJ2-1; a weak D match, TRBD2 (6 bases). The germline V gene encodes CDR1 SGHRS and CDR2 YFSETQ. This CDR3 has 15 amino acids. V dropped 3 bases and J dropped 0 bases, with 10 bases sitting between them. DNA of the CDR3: TGCGCCAGCAGCTACGGGGGTTCCTCCTACAATGAGCAGTTCTTC. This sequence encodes CASSYGGSSYNEQFF.

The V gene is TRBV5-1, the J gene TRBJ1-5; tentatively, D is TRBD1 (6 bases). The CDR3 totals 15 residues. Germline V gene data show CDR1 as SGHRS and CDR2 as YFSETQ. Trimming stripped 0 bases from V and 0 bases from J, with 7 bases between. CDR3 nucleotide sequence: TGCGCCAGCAGCTTGGGACAGGCTAGCAATCAGCCCCAGCATTTT. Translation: CASSLGQASNQPQHF.

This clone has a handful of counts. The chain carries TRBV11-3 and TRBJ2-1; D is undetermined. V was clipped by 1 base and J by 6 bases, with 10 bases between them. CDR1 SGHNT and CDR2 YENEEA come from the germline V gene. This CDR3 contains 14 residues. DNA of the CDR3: TGTGCCAGCAGCTTAGGACTTCGTAGCAATGAGCAGTTCTTC. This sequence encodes CASSLGLRSNEQFF. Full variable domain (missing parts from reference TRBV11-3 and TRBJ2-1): EAGVVQSPRYKIIEKKQPVAFWCNPISGHNTLYWYLQNLGQGPELLIRYENEEAVDDSQLPKDRFSAERLKGVDSTLKIQPAELGDSAVYLCASSLGLRSNEQFFGPGTRLTVL.

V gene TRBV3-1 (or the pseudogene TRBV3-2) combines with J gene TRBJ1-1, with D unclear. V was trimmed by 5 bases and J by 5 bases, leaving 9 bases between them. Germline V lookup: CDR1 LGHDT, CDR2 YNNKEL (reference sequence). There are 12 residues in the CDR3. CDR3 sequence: CASSARETEAFF. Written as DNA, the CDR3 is TGTGCCAGCAGCGCCCGGGAAACTGAAGCTTTCTTT.

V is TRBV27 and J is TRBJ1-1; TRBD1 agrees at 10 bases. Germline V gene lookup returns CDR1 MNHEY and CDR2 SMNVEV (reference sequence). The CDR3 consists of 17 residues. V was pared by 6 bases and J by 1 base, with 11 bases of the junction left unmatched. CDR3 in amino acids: CASRTGTGVRENTEAFF. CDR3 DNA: TGTGCCAGCAGGACCGGGACAGGGGTGCGGGAGAACACTGAAGCTTTCTTT.

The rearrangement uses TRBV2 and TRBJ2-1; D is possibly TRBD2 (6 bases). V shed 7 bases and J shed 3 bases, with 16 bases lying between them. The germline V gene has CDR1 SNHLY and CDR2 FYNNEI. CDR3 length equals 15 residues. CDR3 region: CASTAGTPHYNEQFF. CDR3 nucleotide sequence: TGTGCCAGCACCGCGGGGACGCCGCACTACAATGAGCAGTTCTTC.

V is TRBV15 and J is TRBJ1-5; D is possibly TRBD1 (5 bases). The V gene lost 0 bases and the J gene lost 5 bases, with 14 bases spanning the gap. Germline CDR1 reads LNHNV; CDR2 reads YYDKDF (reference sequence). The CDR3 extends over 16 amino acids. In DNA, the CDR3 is TGTGCCACCAGCAGAGAGAAGTGGCAGGGTGATCAGCCCCAGCATTTT. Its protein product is CATSREKWQGDQPQHF.

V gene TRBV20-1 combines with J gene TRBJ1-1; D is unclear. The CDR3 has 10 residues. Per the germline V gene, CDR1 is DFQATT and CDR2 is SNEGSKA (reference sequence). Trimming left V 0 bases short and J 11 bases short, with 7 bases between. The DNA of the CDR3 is TGCAGTGCTAGAGACGAGATGGCTTTCTTT. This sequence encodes CSARDEMAFF.